The next 31 T cell receptor beta chains were all read from a single sample in a study of T cell responses to AZD1222 COVID-19 vaccine (TCRdb year 2021). Explained via the paper, the time point label denotes: baseline before first vaccination. Receptor amplification or capture employed the immunoSEQ multiplex PCR assay. TCRdb holds this immuneACCESS table with in-frame rearrangements only. Some clones are missing; in checked studies, unresolved V genes explain under half, and the rest has no known cause. Present in this sample are around 190,000 clones, around 88% of which were seen just once. 0.45% to 0.55% of the sample is taken by the ten largest. The sequences come from peripheral blood, collected on day 0 of AZD1222 vaccination. These TCRs come from an adult in good health.

The gene calls are TRBV6-2 or TRBV6-3 and TRBJ2-7; D remains unclear. This CDR3 is built from 12 residues. The V end lost 0 bases, the J end lost 3 bases, and 3 bases lay between the germline ends. Germline values: CDR1 MNHEY, CDR2 SVGEGT. DNA of the CDR3: TGTGCCAGCAGTTACTCGAGCTACGAGCAGTACTTC. This codes for CASSYSSYEQYF.

The rearrangement links TRBV7-9 to TRBJ2-2; D unresolved. Germline V gene lookup returns CDR1 SEHNR and CDR2 FQNEAQ (reference sequence). The CDR3 is 13 amino acids. Deletions cut 5 bases from V and 7 bases from J, with 11 bases between. CDR3 residues: CASSDGSDGELFF. The CDR3 nucleotides are TGTGCCAGCAGCGACGGATCGGACGGGGAGCTGTTTTTT.

The chain couples TRBV18 to TRBJ2-4, with a weak D call TRBD1 (6 bases). The V end lost 6 bases, the J end lost 8 bases, and 11 bases lay between the germline ends. CDR1 is KGHSH and CDR2 is LQKENI in the germline V gene. The CDR3 consists of 12 residues. CDR3: CASSRQADIQYF. CDR3 bases: TGTGCCAGCTCCCGACAGGCGGACATTCAGTACTTC.

The chain links TRBV18 to TRBJ1-1; D might be TRBD1 (5 bases). Germline V lookup: CDR1 KGHSH, CDR2 LQKENI. CDR3 length: 18 amino acids. V dropped 3 bases and J dropped 4 bases, with 24 bases sitting between them. DNA for the CDR3: TGTGCCAGCTCACCCCCCCTCGGGGGTCGGGCGGGTGGCACTGAAGCTTTCTTT. It is translated as CASSPPLGGRAGGTEAFF.

This clone is a singleton in its sample. The chain joins TRBV9 to TRBJ2-7; 8 bases map to TRBD2. This CDR3 is 16 amino acids long. Germline V gives CDR1 SGDLS, CDR2 YYNGEE. J gave up 1 base and V 3 bases, and 9 bases lay outside the gene matches. CDR3 sequence (DNA): TGTGCCAGCAGCGGAGAGCGGGAGACCCAATCCTACGAGCAGTACTTC. Translated: CASSGERETQSYEQYF.

This clone was seen more than once but under ten times. The rearrangement joins TRBV18 to TRBJ2-7, with D perhaps matching TRBD2 (5 bases). Between the trimmed V and J ends, which lost 6 bases and 6 bases, there was a span of 15 bases. The CDR3 extends over 13 amino acids. Germline V gives CDR1 KGHSH, CDR2 LQKENI. This CDR3 is CASSLAQRGEQYF. The CDR3 coding sequence is TGTGCCAGCTCCCTCGCGCAACGGGGCGAGCAGTACTTC.

This chain links TRBV5-6 with TRBJ2-2; no reliable D call. The V gene lost 4 bases and the J gene lost 1 base, with 11 bases spanning the gap. The CDR3 is 15 amino acids. CDR1 is SGHDT, CDR2 YYEEEE, per germline. The CDR3 is CASSQDLLNTGELFF. CDR3 in DNA: TGTGCCAGCAGCCAGGACCTACTGAACACCGGGGAGCTGTTTTTT.

The gene calls are TRBV11-1 and TRBJ2-3; D remains unclear. V lost 4 bases and J 6 bases, leaving 11 bases between the germline ends. The germline V gene encodes CDR1 SGHAT and CDR2 FQDESV (reference sequence). This CDR3 has 13 residues. CDR3 amino acids: CASSSAAVDTQYF. The CDR3, as DNA: TGTGCCAGCAGCTCCGCCGCAGTCGATACGCAGTATTTT.

This clone was seen only once. The chain has TRBV30 and TRBJ1-2; the match to TRBD1 covers 8 bases. The CDR3 is 13 residues long. Germline V gene sequence: CDR1 GTSNPN, CDR2 SVGIG (reference sequence). V was clipped by 3 bases and J by 5 bases; unmatched bases: 5. Here the CDR3 DNA reads TGTGCCTGGAGGGACAGGGCGCCTTATGGCTACACCTTC. Translating it yields CAWRDRAPYGYTF. Supplemented by reference TRBV30 and TRBJ1-2, the full variable domain reads SQTIHQWPATLVQPVGSPLSLECTVEGTSNPNLYWYRQAAGRGLQLLFYSVGIGQISSEVPQNLSASRPQDRQFILSSKKLLLSDSGFYLCAWRDRAPYGYTFGSGTRLTVV.

The chain employs TRBV6-5 and TRBJ1-3; D not resolved. The CDR3 totals 15 residues. Trimming stripped 7 bases from V and 3 bases from J, with 16 bases between. Germline V gives CDR1 MNHEY, CDR2 SVGAGI. The CDR3 reads CASTTGRLGGNTIYF. The CDR3 DNA is TGTGCCAGCACTACCGGACGCCTGGGTGGAAACACCATATATTTT.

The V gene is TRBV11-2, the J gene TRBJ1-2, with 8 bases lining up with TRBD1. V lost 5 bases to trimming and J lost 4 bases; unmatched junction nucleotides: 3. The germline V gene has CDR1 SGHAT and CDR2 FQNNGV. The CDR3 loop spans 13 amino acids. CDR3 in DNA: TGTGCCAGCAGCCCGGACAGGGCCTATGGCTACACCTTC. Its translation: CASSPDRAYGYTF. Together with reference TRBV11-2 and TRBJ1-2, the CDR3 gives the full variable domain: EAGVAQSPRYKIIEKRQSVAFWCNPISGHATLYWYQQILGQGPKLLIQFQNNGVVDDSQLPKDRFSAERLKGVDSTLKIQPAKLEDSAVYLCASSPDRAYGYTFGSGTRLTVV.

The chain uses TRBV24-1 and TRBJ2-2; no definite D call. Between the trimmed V and J ends, which lost 4 bases and 3 bases, there was a span of 14 bases. The V gene's germline CDR1 is KGHDR and CDR2 SFDVKD. This CDR3 is 16 amino acids long. The CDR3 region is CATSDSLSSHTGELFF. DNA of the CDR3: TGTGCCACCAGTGACTCCCTAAGTTCCCACACCGGGGAGCTGTTTTTT.

V is TRBV4-3 and J is TRBJ2-1; tentatively, D is TRBD2 (6 bases). Germline lookup yields CDR1 LGHNA and CDR2 YSLEER. With 3 bases removed from V and 0 bases from J, the gap between germline ends came to 12 bases. The CDR3 covers 16 residues. The CDR3 DNA reads as TGCGCCAGCAGCCACACCCGGGGGAACTCCTACAATGAGCAGTTCTTC. This translates into CASSHTRGNSYNEQFF.

The chain employs TRBV7-3 and TRBJ2-1, with 8 bases identical to TRBD1. Germline assignment: CDR1 SGHTA and CDR2 FQGTGA. CDR3 length: 15 amino acids. The V gene end was trimmed by 2 bases and the J gene end by 5 bases; junction bases not matched to a gene: 5. The CDR3 loop reads CASSLQGALHNEQFF. For the CDR3, the DNA is TGTGCCAGCAGCTTACAGGGGGCTCTCCACAATGAGCAGTTCTTC.

V usage is TRBV3-1 (or the pseudogene TRBV3-2) and J usage is TRBJ2-5, with a tentative D call TRBD2 (5 bases). CDR1 LGHDT and CDR2 YNNKEL come from the germline V gene (reference sequence). The CDR3 runs to 13 residues. The V and J ends lost 8 bases and 5 bases respectively, with 15 bases between them. CDR3: CASSGELSETQYF. CDR3 in DNA: TGTGCCAGCTCCGGGGAGCTCTCGGAGACCCAGTACTTC.

The rearrangement joins TRBV19 to TRBJ1-5; 7 bases fit TRBD1. Germline-derived CDR1 and CDR2 are LNHDA and SQIVND (reference sequence). The ends lost 5 bases at V and 8 bases at J; junction bases unmatched: 9. CDR3 length equals 14 residues. As DNA, the CDR3 is TGTGCCAGTAGTTTCAGACAGGGTGTGGAGCCCCAGCATTTT. This translates into CASSFRQGVEPQHF. Variable domain in full (rest from reference TRBV19 and TRBJ1-5): DGGITQSPKYLFRKEGQNVTLSCEQNLNHDAMYWYRQDPGQGLRLIYYSQIVNDFQKGDIAEGYSVSREKKESFPLTVTSAQKNPTAFYLCASSFRQGVEPQHFGDGTRLSIL.

The chain couples TRBV6-2 or TRBV6-3 to TRBJ1-1; 8 bases fit TRBD1. The CDR3 extends over 18 amino acids. V lost 0 bases to trimming and J lost 3 bases; unmatched junction nucleotides: 12. CDR1 and CDR2 from the germline V gene are MNHEY and SVGEGT. The CDR3 region has the DNA TGTGCCAGCAGTTACTCCATTCAGAGAGGACAGGGAGACACTGAAGCTTTCTTT. This sequence encodes CASSYSIQRGQGDTEAFF.

The chain carries TRBV7-9 and TRBJ1-2; 7 bases are shared with TRBD1. The CDR3 runs 15 residues. Trimming cost V 1 base and J 2 bases; bases outside gene matches: 4. Germline CDR1 reads SEHNR; CDR2 reads FQNEAQ (reference sequence). The CDR3 loop reads CASSLGQGGNYGYTF. Written as DNA, the CDR3 is TGTGCCAGCAGCTTAGGACAGGGTGGGAACTATGGCTACACCTTC.

V is TRBV2 and J is TRBJ1-2; no definite D call. Trimming removed 1 base from V and 3 bases from J, with 6 bases in between. Germline CDR1 and CDR2: SNHLY and FYNNEI. The CDR3 runs to 13 residues. CDR3 in amino acids: CASSEDGYYGYTF. In nucleotides, the CDR3 is TGTGCCAGCAGTGAAGACGGGTACTATGGCTACACCTTC. Filled out from reference TRBV2 and TRBJ1-2, the complete variable domain reads EPEVTQTPSHQVTQMGQEVILRCVPISNHLYFYWYRQILGQKVEFLVSFYNNEISEKSEIFDDQFSVERPDGSNFTLKIRSTKLEDSAMYFCASSEDGYYGYTFGSGTRLTVV.

The rearrangement links TRBV21-1 to TRBJ2-7; TRBD2, the table's D call, was not compared with the DNA. TRBV21-1 is recorded as a pseudogene. This CDR3 spans 14 amino acids. The CDR3 spells CASSRERETYEQYF. Written as DNA, the CDR3 is TGTGCCAGCAGCCGGGAACGGGAGACCTACGAGCAGTACTTC.

The chain uses TRBV6-5 and TRBJ1-4; D is ambiguous. The CDR3 consists of 11 residues. CDR1 is MNHEY, CDR2 SVGAGI, per germline. V was cut by 6 bases and J by 8 bases, with 7 bases left in between. This CDR3 is CASRSSEKLFF. Written as DNA, the CDR3 is TGTGCCAGCAGGTCTTCGGAAAAACTGTTTTTT.

The sample holds one count of this clone. CDR3 sequence: CASRGGRMGKAQETQYF. The CDR3 DNA follows: TGTGCCAGCAGAGGGGGACGGATGGGGAAGGCCCAAGAGACCCAGTACTTC. V gene TRBV5-4 combines with J gene TRBJ2-5, with D possibly TRBD1 on 6 matching bases. The germline CDR1 and CDR2 sequences are SGHNT and YYREEE (reference sequence). Trimming removed 5 bases at V and 1 base at J, with 21 bases between. The CDR3 has 17 residues. Based on the CDR3 plus reference TRBV5-4 and TRBJ2-5, the full variable domain is ETGVTQSPTHLIKTRGQQVTLRCSSQSGHNTVSWYQQALGQGPQFIFQYYREEENGRGNFPPRFSGLQFPNYSSELNVNALELDDSALYLCASRGGRMGKAQETQYFGPGTRLLVL.

Here the CDR3 DNA reads TGCAGCGTTGGGGTTAACTCCTACGAGCAGTACTTC. Its protein product is CSVGVNSYEQYF. The genes are TRBV29-1 and TRBJ2-7; D remains unclear. The CDR3 has 12 amino acids. Germline values: CDR1 SQVTM, CDR2 ANQGSEA. V was cut by 4 bases and J by 0 bases, with 7 bases left in between.

This chain connects TRBV25-1 to TRBJ1-2, with no clear D. Germline CDR1 reads MGHDK; CDR2 reads SYGVNS. With 6 bases removed from V and 8 bases from J, the gap between germline ends came to 16 bases. CDR3 size: 13 residues. CDR3 in amino acids: CASSLDHAGGYTF. The CDR3 region has the DNA TGTGCCAGCAGCTTAGACCACGCCGGGGGCTACACCTTC.

This clone was seen a handful of times. The chain employs TRBV7-9 and TRBJ1-4; D is unresolved. Germline values: CDR1 SEHNR, CDR2 FQNEAQ (reference sequence). V lost 5 bases and J lost 8, with 12 bases in between. This CDR3 has 13 residues. The CDR3 spells CASSLEPGEKLFF. CDR3 DNA: TGTGCCAGCAGCCTCGAACCGGGGGAAAAACTGTTTTTT.

The chain joins TRBV30 to TRBJ2-7; D is uncertain. CDR1 GTSNPN and CDR2 SVGIG come from the germline V gene (reference sequence). This CDR3 region has 11 residues. Trimming cost V 8 bases and J 2 bases, with 10 bases left between them. CDR3 DNA: TGTGCCCAAGGGCCTACCTACGAGCAGTACTTC. Protein product: CAQGPTYEQYF.

This chain uses TRBV5-1 with TRBJ2-2; D possibly corresponds to TRBD2 (6 bases). The CDR3 consists of 13 residues. The germline CDR1 and CDR2 sequences are SGHRS and YFSETQ. V lost 4 bases and J 6 bases, leaving 10 bases between the germline ends. CDR3 sequence (DNA): TGCGCCAGCAGCAACACGGGGGCCGGGGAGCTGTTTTTT. Its translation is CASSNTGAGELFF.

The chain joins TRBV10-3 to TRBJ1-2; 7 bases fit TRBD1. Germline loops: CDR1 ENHRY, CDR2 SYGVKD. The CDR3 consists of 12 residues. Germline trimming cut 10 bases from V and 8 bases from J; bases unmatched to any gene: 10. The CDR3 spells CASRTTGTGYTF. In DNA form, the CDR3 reads TGTGCCAGTAGGACGACAGGGACCGGCTACACCTTC.

J is TRBJ1-2 and V is TRBV29-1; a possible D gene is TRBD1 (5 bases). The CDR3 length is 12 residues. CDR1 and CDR2 (germline): SQVTM, ANQGSEA. The V end was cut by 3 bases, the J end by 5 bases, with 10 bases between. The CDR3 sequence is CSVDRQGYGYTF. The CDR3 nucleotides read TGCAGCGTTGATCGGCAGGGATATGGCTACACCTTC.

This rearrangement joins TRBV20-1 to TRBJ1-4; D unresolved. The CDR3 has 14 residues. V lost 3 bases, J lost 6 bases, and 14 bases lay in between. The germline gives CDR1 DFQATT, CDR2 SNEGSKA (reference sequence). The CDR3 DNA sequence: TGCAGTGCTAGTGGTGGGATCTCCGATGAAAAACTGTTTTTT. It is translated as CSASGGISDEKLFF.

V gene TRBV5-1 combines with J gene TRBJ2-1; 8 positions agree with TRBD2. Per the germline V gene, CDR1 is SGHRS and CDR2 is YFSETQ. This CDR3 has 14 amino acids. Losses at the gene ends were 4 bases for V and 2 bases for J; bases not matched to a gene: 2. CDR3 loop: CASSREGAYNEQFF. CDR3 coding DNA: TGCGCCAGCAGCCGGGAGGGGGCCTACAATGAGCAGTTCTTC.